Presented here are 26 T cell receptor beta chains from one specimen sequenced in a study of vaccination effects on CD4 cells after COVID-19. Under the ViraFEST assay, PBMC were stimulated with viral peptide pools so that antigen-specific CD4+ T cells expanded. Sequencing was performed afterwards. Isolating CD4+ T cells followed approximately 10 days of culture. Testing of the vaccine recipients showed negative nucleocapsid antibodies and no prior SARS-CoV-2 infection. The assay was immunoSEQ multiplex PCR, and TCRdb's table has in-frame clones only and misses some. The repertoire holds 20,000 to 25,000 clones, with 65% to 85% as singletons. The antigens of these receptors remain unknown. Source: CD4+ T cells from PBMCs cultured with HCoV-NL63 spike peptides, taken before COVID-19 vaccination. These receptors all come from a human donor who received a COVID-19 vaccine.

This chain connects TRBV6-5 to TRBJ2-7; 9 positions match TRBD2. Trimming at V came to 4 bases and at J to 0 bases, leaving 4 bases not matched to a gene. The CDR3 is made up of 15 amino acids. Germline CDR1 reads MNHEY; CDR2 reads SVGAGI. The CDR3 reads CASSSPSGISYEQYF. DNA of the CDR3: TGTGCCAGCAGTTCACCTAGCGGGATCTCCTACGAGCAGTACTTC.

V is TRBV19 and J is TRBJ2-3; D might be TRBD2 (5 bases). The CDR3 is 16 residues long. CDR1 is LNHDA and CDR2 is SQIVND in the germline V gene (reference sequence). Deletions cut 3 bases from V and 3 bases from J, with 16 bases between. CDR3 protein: CASSIDISRRTDTQYF. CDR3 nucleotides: TGTGCCAGTAGTATCGACATCAGCAGGAGGACAGATACGCAGTATTTT. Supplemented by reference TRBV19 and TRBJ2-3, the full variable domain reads DGGITQSPKYLFRKEGQNVTLSCEQNLNHDAMYWYRQDPGQGLRLIYYSQIVNDFQKGDIAEGYSVSREKKESFPLTVTSAQKNPTAFYLCASSIDISRRTDTQYFGPGTRLTVL.

CDR3 region: CASSLELAGVNEQFF. The DNA of the CDR3 is TGTGCCAGCAGTTTAGAACTAGCGGGAGTTAATGAGCAGTTCTTC. The genes are TRBV28 and TRBJ2-1; 11 bases match TRBD2. J was trimmed by 7 bases and V by 2 bases; bases with no gene match: 4. Germline V gene lookup returns CDR1 MDHEN and CDR2 SYDVKM. This CDR3 region has 15 residues. Full variable domain (rest looked up from reference TRBV28 and TRBJ2-1): DVKVTQSSRYLVKRTGEKVFLECVQDMDHENMFWYRQDPGLGLRLIYFSYDVKMKEKGDIPEGYSVSREKKERFSLILESASTNQTSMYLCASSLELAGVNEQFFGPGTRLTVL.

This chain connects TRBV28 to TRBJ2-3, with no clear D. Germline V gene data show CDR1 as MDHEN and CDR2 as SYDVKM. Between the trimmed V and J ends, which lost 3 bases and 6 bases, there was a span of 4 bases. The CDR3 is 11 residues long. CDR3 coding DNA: TGTGCCAGCAGTTTGGGCGATACGCAGTATTTT. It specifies CASSLGDTQYF.

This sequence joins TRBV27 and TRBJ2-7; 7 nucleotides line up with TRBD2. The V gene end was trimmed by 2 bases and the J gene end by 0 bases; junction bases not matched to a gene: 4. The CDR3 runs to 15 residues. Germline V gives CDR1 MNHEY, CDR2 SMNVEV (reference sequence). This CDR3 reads CASSLRLADSYEQYF. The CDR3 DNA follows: TGTGCCAGCAGTTTACGGCTAGCGGACTCCTACGAGCAGTACTTC.

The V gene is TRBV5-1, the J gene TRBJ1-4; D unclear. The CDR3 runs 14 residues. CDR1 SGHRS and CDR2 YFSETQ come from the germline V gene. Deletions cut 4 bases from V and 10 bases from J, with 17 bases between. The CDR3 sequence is CASSVRPAEGKLFF. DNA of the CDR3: TGCGCCAGCAGCGTACGCCCTGCGGAGGGAAAACTGTTTTTT. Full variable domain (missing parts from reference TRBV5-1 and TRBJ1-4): KAGVTQTPRYLIKTRGQQVTLSCSPISGHRSVSWYQQTPGQGLQFLFEYFSETQRNKGNFPGRFSGRQFSNSRSEMNVSTLELGDSALYLCASSVRPAEGKLFFGSGTQLSVL.

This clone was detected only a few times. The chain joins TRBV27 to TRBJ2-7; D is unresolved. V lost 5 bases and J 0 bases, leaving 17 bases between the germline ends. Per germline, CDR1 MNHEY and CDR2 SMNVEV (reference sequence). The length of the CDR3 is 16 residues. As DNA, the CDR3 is TGTGCCAGCAGTCCGCCCATGGATGGAAGCTCCTACGAGCAGTACTTC. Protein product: CASSPPMDGSSYEQYF.

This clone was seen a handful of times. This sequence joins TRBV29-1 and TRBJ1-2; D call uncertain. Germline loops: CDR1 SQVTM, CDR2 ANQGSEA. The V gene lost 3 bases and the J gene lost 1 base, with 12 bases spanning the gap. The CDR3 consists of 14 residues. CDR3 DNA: TGCAGCGTTGACCCGGTCTCGTATAACTATGGCTACACCTTC. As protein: CSVDPVSYNYGYTF.

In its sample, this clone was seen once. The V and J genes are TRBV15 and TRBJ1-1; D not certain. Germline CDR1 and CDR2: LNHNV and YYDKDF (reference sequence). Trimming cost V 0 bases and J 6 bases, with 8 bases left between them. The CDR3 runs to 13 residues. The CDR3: CATSRDRAAEAFF. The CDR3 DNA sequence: TGTGCCACCAGCAGAGATCGGGCCGCTGAAGCTTTCTTT.

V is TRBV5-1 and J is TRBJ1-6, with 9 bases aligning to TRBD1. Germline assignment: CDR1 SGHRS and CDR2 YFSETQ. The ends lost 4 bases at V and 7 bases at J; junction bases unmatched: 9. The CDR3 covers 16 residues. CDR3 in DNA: TGCGCCAGCAGCCCCGGGACAGGGAGACGAAATTCACCCCTCCACTTT. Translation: CASSPGTGRRNSPLHF.

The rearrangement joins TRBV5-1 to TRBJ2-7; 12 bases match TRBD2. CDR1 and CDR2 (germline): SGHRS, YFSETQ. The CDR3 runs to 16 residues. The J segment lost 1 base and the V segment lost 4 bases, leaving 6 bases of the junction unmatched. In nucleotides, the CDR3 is TGCGCCAGCAGCGGCACACTAGCGGGAGGTTCCTACGAGCAGTACTTC. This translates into CASSGTLAGGSYEQYF.

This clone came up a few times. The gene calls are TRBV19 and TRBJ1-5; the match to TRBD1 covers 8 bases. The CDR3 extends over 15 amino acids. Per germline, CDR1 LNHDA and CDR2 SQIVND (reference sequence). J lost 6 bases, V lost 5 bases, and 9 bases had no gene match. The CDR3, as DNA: TGTGCCAGTAGTTCCCCGGGCAGGGGGCTTCAGCCCCAGCATTTT. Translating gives CASSSPGRGLQPQHF.

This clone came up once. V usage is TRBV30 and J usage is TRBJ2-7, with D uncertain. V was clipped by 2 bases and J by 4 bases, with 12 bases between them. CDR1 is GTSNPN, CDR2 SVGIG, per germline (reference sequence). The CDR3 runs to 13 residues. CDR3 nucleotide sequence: TGTGCCTGGAGTCGGAACGGACCGTACGAGCAGTACTTC. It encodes CAWSRNGPYEQYF.

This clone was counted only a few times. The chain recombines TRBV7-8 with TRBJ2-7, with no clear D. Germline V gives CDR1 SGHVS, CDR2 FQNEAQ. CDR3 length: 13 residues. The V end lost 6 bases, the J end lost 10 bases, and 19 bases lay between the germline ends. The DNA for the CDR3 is TGTGCCAGCAGATCCAGACTGCAGAAAGAACAGTACTTC. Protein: CASRSRLQKEQYF.

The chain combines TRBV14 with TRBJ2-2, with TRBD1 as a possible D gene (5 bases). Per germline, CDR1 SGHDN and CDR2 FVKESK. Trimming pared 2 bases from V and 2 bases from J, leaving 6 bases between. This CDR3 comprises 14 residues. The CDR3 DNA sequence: TGTGCCAGCAGCCAACAGGGAAACACCGGGGAGCTGTTTTTT. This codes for CASSQQGNTGELFF.

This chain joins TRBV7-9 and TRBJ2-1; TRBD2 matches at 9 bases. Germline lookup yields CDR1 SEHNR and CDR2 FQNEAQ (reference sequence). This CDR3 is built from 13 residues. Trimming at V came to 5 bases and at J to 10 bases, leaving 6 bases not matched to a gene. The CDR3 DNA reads TGTGCCAGCAGCAAGGGACTAGCAAGCGAGCAGTTCTTC. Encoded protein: CASSKGLASEQFF.

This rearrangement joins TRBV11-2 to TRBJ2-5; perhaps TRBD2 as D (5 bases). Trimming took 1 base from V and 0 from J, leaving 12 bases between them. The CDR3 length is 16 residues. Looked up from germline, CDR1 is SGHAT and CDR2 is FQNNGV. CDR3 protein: CASSLVTGKYQETQYF. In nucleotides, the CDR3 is TGTGCCAGCAGCTTAGTGACCGGGAAGTACCAAGAGACCCAGTACTTC.

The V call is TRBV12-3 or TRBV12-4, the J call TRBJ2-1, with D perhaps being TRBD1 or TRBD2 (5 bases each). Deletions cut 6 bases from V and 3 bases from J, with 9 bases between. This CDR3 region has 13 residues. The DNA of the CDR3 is TGTGCCAGCAGGGGGGACGGCTACAATGAGCAGTTCTTC. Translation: CASRGDGYNEQFF.

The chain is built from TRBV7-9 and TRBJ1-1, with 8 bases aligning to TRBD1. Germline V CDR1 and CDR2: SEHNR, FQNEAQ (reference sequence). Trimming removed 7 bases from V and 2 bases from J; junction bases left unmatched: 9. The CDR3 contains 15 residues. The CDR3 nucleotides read TGTGCCAGCAACGCCCCCGGACAGGGCAACACTGAAGCTTTCTTT. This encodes CASNAPGQGNTEAFF.

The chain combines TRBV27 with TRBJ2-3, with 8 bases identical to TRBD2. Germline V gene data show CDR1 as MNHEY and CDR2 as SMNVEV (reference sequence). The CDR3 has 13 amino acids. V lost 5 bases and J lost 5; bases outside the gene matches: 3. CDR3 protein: CASSRAGGDTQYF. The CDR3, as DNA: TGTGCCAGCAGTCGCGCGGGAGGAGATACGCAGTATTTT.

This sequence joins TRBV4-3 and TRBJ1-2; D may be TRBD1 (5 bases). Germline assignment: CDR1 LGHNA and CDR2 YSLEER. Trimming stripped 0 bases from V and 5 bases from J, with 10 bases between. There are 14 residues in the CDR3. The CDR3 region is CASSQERGRYGYTF. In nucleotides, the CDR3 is TGCGCCAGCAGCCAAGAGCGGGGCCGGTATGGCTACACCTTC.

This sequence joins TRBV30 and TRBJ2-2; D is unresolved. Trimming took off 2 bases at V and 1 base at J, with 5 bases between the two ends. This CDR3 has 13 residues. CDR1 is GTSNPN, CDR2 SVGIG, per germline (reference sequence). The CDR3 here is CAWSRENTGELFF. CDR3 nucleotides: TGTGCCTGGAGTAGGGAGAACACCGGGGAGCTGTTTTTT.

In DNA form, the CDR3 reads TGCGCCAGCAGCTTGGGGACTAGTGGCGGCACAGATACGCAGTATTTT. This encodes CASSLGTSGGTDTQYF. The chain carries TRBV5-1 and TRBJ2-3; 7 bases agree with TRBD2. There are 16 residues in the CDR3. CDR1 is SGHRS and CDR2 is YFSETQ in the germline V gene. J was trimmed by 1 base and V by 0 bases; bases with no gene match: 5.

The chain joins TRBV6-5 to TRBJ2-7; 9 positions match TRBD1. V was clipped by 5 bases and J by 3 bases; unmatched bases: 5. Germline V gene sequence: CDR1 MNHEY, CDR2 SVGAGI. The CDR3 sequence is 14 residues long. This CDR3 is CASSKPGQGYEQYF. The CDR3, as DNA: TGTGCCAGCAGTAAGCCGGGACAGGGCTACGAGCAGTACTTC.

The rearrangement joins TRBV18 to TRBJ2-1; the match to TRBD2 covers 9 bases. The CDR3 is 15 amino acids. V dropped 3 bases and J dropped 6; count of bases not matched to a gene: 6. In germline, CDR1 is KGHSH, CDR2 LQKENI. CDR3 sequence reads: CASSPRLAEGNEQFF. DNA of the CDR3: TGTGCCAGCTCACCGCGACTAGCGGAAGGCAATGAGCAGTTCTTC.

DNA for the CDR3: TGCGCCAGCAGCTTCGGCCAGGGGATAGGGGATGGCTACGAGCAGTACTTC. Translation: CASSFGQGIGDGYEQYF. The gene calls are TRBV5-1 and TRBJ2-7; a possible D gene is TRBD1 (6 bases). V lost 2 bases, J lost 3 bases, and 21 bases lay in between. Germline assignment: CDR1 SGHRS and CDR2 YFSETQ. CDR3 size: 17 residues.